These T cell receptor beta chains were read from a single sample in a study of CD8 T cells in Susac syndrome. In TCRdb, the immunoSEQ multiplex PCR reads were re-called with MiXCR into one record per CDR3 protein. The sample consists of about 73,000 distinct CDR3 sequences, around 96% of them appearing once. Sample: CD8+ T cells from PBMCs. These receptors all come from a human donor with multiple sclerosis. The conserved cysteine and the conserved F or W are not part of the CDR3 here.

v_gene | len | CDR3aa
TRBV19 | 14 | ASSHTGQMSSYEQY
TRBV7-3 | 12 | ASSSSGSYNEQF
TRBV2 | 10 | ASGDVYTEAF
TRBV12-3/TRBV12-4 | 10 | ASSLGQNEQF
TRBV19 | 12 | ASSSGGSRNEQY
TRBV29-1 | 14 | SVGGALGKRNNEQF
TRBV7-2 | 12 | ASSLSLRGHEQY
TRBV3-1 | 12 | ASSERGGPYEQY
TRBV4-1 | 13 | ASSHSSGGVYEQY
TRBV13 | 13 | ASSPRGMKQETQY
TRBV27 | 12 | ASNPDRNADTQY
TRBV7-2 | 12 | ASSLLRQGWTQY
TRBV12-3/TRBV12-4 | 13 | ASRPSGGPYNEQF
TRBV12-3/TRBV12-4 | 13 | ASSPSFSKHYEQY
TRBV20-1 | 13 | SARASDSEGQPQH
TRBV9 | 12 | ASSVGGVVYEQY
TRBV14 | 14 | ASSQGSNRGSYGYT
TRBV27 | 13 | ASSFEAGNTYEQY
TRBV11-2 | 14 | ASSLSGDWGNYGYT
TRBV9 | 13 | ASSLYRSGTDTQY
TRBV12-3/TRBV12-4 | 14 | ASSLVVKYSNQPQH
TRBV2 | 13 | ASSEALDREYEQY